The clone carrying this T cell receptor beta chain was counted a few times. Isolated RNA was reverse transcribed in full, so expressed TCRB transcripts were sequenced. Measured with immunoSEQ multiplex PCR; TCRdb has only the in-frame clones, and not every one. This table holds 200,000 to 250,000 clones, about a tenth found once. This specimen belongs to a study of beta chain features in type 1 diabetes. This CDR3 contains 15 residues. Trimming took off 3 bases at V and 8 bases at J, with 17 bases between the two ends. Germline CDR1 reads SGHAT; CDR2 reads FQNNGV. The V call is TRBV11-2, the J call TRBJ2-1, with a tentative D call TRBD2 (6 bases). The source is a man in his late teens or twenties in good health. The sample consisted of central memory CD4+ T cells from blood. This CDR3 reads CASSLVAGKSYEQFF. The CDR3 DNA sequence: TGTGCCAGCAGCTTGGTGGCGGGAAAGTCCTATGAGCAGTTCTTC.